These 21 T cell receptor beta chains originate from one sample sequenced in a study of T cell responses to AZD1222 COVID-19 vaccine. The data were produced by immunoSEQ multiplex PCR, yet TCRdb's version contains in-frame clones alone and is incomplete. The sample shows some 150,000 clones, approximately 94% of them seen only once. The material was peripheral blood, obtained on day 0 of AZD1222 vaccination. The origin of the receptors is an adult in good health.

The gene calls are TRBV9 and TRBJ1-5; D remains unclear. V was shortened by 0 bases and J by 11 bases, with 15 bases between the two germline ends. The CDR3 runs to 14 residues. From germline, CDR1 is SGDLS and CDR2 YYNGEE. The CDR3 spells CASSVGDIGSAQHF. CDR3 in DNA: TGTGCCAGCAGCGTAGGAGATATCGGGTCGGCCCAGCATTTT.

In its sample, this clone was seen once. The V call is TRBV19, the J call TRBJ2-1, with 8 positions matching TRBD1. The junction had 8 bases not matched to a gene; V was cut back by 6 bases and J by 7 bases. Germline V gives CDR1 LNHDA, CDR2 SQIVND (reference sequence). This CDR3 region has 14 residues. The CDR3 loop is CASRGQGIKNEQFF. CDR3 in DNA: TGTGCCAGTAGAGGACAGGGAATTAAAAATGAGCAGTTCTTC.

The chain combines TRBV19 with TRBJ2-2; 11 bases align to TRBD1. J lost 5 bases, V lost 5 bases, and 7 bases had no gene match. Germline assignment: CDR1 LNHDA and CDR2 SQIVND (reference sequence). This CDR3 is built from 16 residues. The CDR3 sequence: CASSVMGQGETGELFF. CDR3 nucleotide sequence: TGTGCCAGTAGTGTCATGGGACAGGGGGAAACCGGGGAGCTGTTTTTT.

The chain couples TRBV29-1 to TRBJ1-2; D is perhaps TRBD1 (6 bases). V lost 4 bases to trimming and J lost 0 bases, with 15 bases between them. This CDR3 contains 15 residues. The V gene's germline CDR1 is SQVTM and CDR2 ANQGSEA. The CDR3 region is CSVGKGVTANYGYTF. CDR3 nucleotide sequence: TGCAGCGTTGGAAAGGGGGTGACAGCTAACTATGGCTACACCTTC.

J is TRBJ1-5 and V is TRBV5-1; 9 bases map to TRBD1. From germline, CDR1 is SGHRS and CDR2 YFSETQ. The V gene end was trimmed by 0 bases and the J gene end by 0 bases; junction bases not matched to a gene: 1. This CDR3 region has 16 residues. CDR3 residues: CASSLGGQGSNQPQHF. The CDR3 region has the DNA TGCGCCAGCAGCTTGGGGGGACAGGGTAGCAATCAGCCCCAGCATTTT.

The chain recombines TRBV19 with TRBJ1-3; a possible D gene is TRBD1 (5 bases). Trimming took off 5 bases at V and 3 bases at J, with 14 bases between the two ends. This CDR3 is 15 amino acids long. Per germline, CDR1 LNHDA and CDR2 SQIVND (reference sequence). This CDR3 is CASSVTGVSGNTIYF. CDR3 nucleotide sequence: TGTGCCAGTAGTGTAACAGGCGTCAGTGGAAACACCATATATTTT.

The V call is TRBV10-2, the J call TRBJ1-6; 10 bases align to TRBD1. In germline, CDR1 is WSHSY, CDR2 SAAADI. The CDR3 totals 16 residues. With V trimmed by 10 bases and J by 9 bases, 15 bases remained unmatched. CDR3 protein: CATANRDRGVGSPLHF. The CDR3 DNA sequence: TGCGCCACCGCAAACCGGGACAGGGGTGTAGGTTCACCCCTCCACTTT.

The chain links TRBV21-1 to TRBJ1-2. TRBV21-1 constitutes a pseudogene. The CDR3 has 15 amino acids. CDR3 in amino acids: CASSKAGRDGYGYTF. DNA of the CDR3: TGTGCCAGCAGCAAAGCGGGGCGGGACGGCTATGGCTACACCTTC.

This chain connects TRBV3-1 (or the pseudogene TRBV3-2) to TRBJ2-5; no clear D. The CDR3 has 14 amino acids. V dropped 1 base and J dropped 5 bases, with 11 bases sitting between them. The germline V gene has CDR1 LGHDT and CDR2 YNNKEL (reference sequence). The DNA of the CDR3 is TGTGCCAGCAGCCAAGTGAGAAGCAGGGAGACCCAGTACTTC. This gives the protein CASSQVRSRETQYF.

The chain carries TRBV19 and TRBJ1-5, with a tentative D call TRBD1 (6 bases). CDR3 size: 19 residues. The germline CDR1 and CDR2 sequences are LNHDA and SQIVND (reference sequence). Trimming cost V 1 base and J 1 base, with 20 bases left between them. The DNA of the CDR3 is TGTGCCAGTAGTATAGCGCCCATACAGGGAAGGGGGAGCAATCAGCCCCAGCATTTT. Protein product: CASSIAPIQGRGSNQPQHF.

The V gene is TRBV18, the J gene TRBJ1-1; D gene unclear. This CDR3 comprises 14 residues. The germline gives CDR1 KGHSH, CDR2 LQKENI. With 3 bases removed from V and 8 bases from J, the gap between germline ends came to 16 bases. Here the CDR3 reads CASSPPGAPSEAFF. The CDR3 DNA follows: TGTGCCAGCTCACCTCCGGGAGCCCCTTCGGAAGCTTTCTTT.

The gene calls are TRBV19 and TRBJ1-2, with 7 bases identical to TRBD1. V was clipped by 0 bases and J by 4 bases; unmatched bases: 8. The CDR3 is made up of 16 amino acids. Germline V gives CDR1 LNHDA, CDR2 SQIVND (reference sequence). The CDR3 DNA is TGTGCCAGTAGTATAGATCAAGGGGGCGCGAGCTATGGCTACACCTTC. Its protein is CASSIDQGGASYGYTF.

This sequence joins TRBV9 and TRBJ1-5; 10 nucleotides align to TRBD1. Per the germline V gene, CDR1 is SGDLS and CDR2 is YYNGEE. The CDR3 contains 15 residues. The ends lost 3 bases at V and 6 bases at J; junction bases unmatched: 6. The CDR3 bases are TGTGCCAGCAGCGCGACAGGGGGCAGGAGTCAGCCCCAGCATTTT. Protein: CASSATGGRSQPQHF.

The chain couples TRBV6-2 or TRBV6-3 to TRBJ1-2; unclear D gene. The CDR3 has 15 amino acids. The V and J ends lost 0 bases and 6 bases respectively, with 14 bases between them. Germline V gives CDR1 MNHEY, CDR2 SVGEGT. The CDR3: CASSYSSPSRDGYTF. As DNA, the CDR3 is TGTGCCAGCAGTTACTCATCGCCTTCTCGGGATGGCTACACCTTC.

This clone was detected once. The chain links TRBV12-1 to TRBJ1-2; whether TRBD1, the table's D call, matches the DNA was not checked. TRBV12-1 is a documented pseudogene. There are 13 residues in the CDR3. The CDR3 loop is CATRQGLGYGYTF. CDR3 sequence (DNA): TGTGCCACCCGACAGGGACTTGGCTATGGCTACACCTTC.

The rearrangement joins TRBV27 to TRBJ2-3, with 7 bases lining up with TRBD2. CDR3 length: 16 residues. Germline loops: CDR1 MNHEY, CDR2 SMNVEV (reference sequence). With V trimmed by 4 bases and J by 11 bases, 18 bases remained unmatched. DNA of the CDR3: TGTGCCAGCAGTTGGGCGCCGGGTAGCGGGCGGGATGAGCAGTATTTT. Protein sequence: CASSWAPGSGRDEQYF.

This clone occurred once. The chain recombines TRBV6-5 with TRBJ2-7, with D possibly matching TRBD2 (5 bases). In germline, CDR1 is MNHEY, CDR2 SVGAGI. This CDR3 is 12 amino acids long. The V end lost 8 bases, the J end lost 4 bases, and 12 bases lay between the germline ends. The CDR3 protein is CASSRTGYEQYF. CDR3 coding DNA: TGTGCCAGCTCCAGGACTGGATACGAGCAGTACTTC.

The gene calls are TRBV11-2 and TRBJ1-5; tentatively, D is TRBD1 (6 bases). The CDR3 has 16 amino acids. Germline CDR1 and CDR2: SGHAT and FQNNGV. With 5 bases removed from V and 1 base from J, the gap between germline ends came to 15 bases. The CDR3 loop reads CASSNLPQGSNQPQHF. As DNA, the CDR3 is TGTGCCAGCAGCAACTTACCTCAGGGGAGCAATCAGCCCCAGCATTTT.

V and J are TRBV7-2 and TRBJ1-6, with TRBD1 matching over 10 bases. The CDR3 runs 16 residues. V lost 1 base, J lost 10 bases, and 7 bases stayed unmatched. The germline V gene has CDR1 SGHTA and CDR2 FQGNSA. This chain's CDR3 is CASSLVGQGVGSPLHF. In DNA, the CDR3 is TGTGCCAGCAGCTTAGTTGGACAGGGGGTAGGGTCACCCCTCCACTTT.

The V and J genes are TRBV29-1 and TRBJ2-1, with 9 positions matching TRBD2. Germline CDR1 reads SQVTM; CDR2 reads ANQGSEA. The trim removed 3 bases at V and 4 bases at J, leaving 7 bases unmatched. There are 15 residues in the CDR3. CDR3 sequence reads: CSVDLRGGTYNEQFF. CDR3 bases: TGCAGCGTTGATCTGCGGGGGGGTACTTACAATGAGCAGTTCTTC.

This chain links TRBV4-1 with TRBJ1-1, with D unclear. CDR3 length equals 15 residues. CDR1 and CDR2 from the germline V gene are MGHRA and YSYEKL. V was cut by 0 bases and J by 11 bases, with 19 bases left in between. The CDR3 reads CASSQDVGLFDGAFF. The CDR3, as DNA: TGCGCCAGCAGCCAAGATGTGGGATTGTTCGATGGGGCTTTCTTT.